This T cell receptor beta chain was recorded in a study of neurological immune-mediated disorders. This clonotype was counted only a few times. Each sequencing run yielded over 160 million TCR-beta sequences from 15-18 subjects. TCRdb ran MiXCR on the 5' RACE reads and lists one entry per CDR3 protein. The table records 50,000 to 70,000 distinct CDR3 sequences, 3.5% to 5% of them present only once. Input material: PBMCs. This clonotype was sampled from a man aged 25 to 40 with multiple sclerosis.

The CDR3 sequence is CASSLRWTGGGTEAFF. As DNA, the CDR3 is TGTGCCAGCAGCCTCCGATGGACAGGGGGAGGCACTGAAGCTTTCTTT. The chain joins TRBV7-9 to TRBJ1-1, with 10 bases aligning to TRBD1. Looked up from germline, CDR1 is SEHNR and CDR2 is FQNEAQ (reference sequence). V shed 5 bases, J shed 4 bases, and the junction held 10 bases outside the gene matches. The CDR3 length is 16 residues.